This T cell receptor beta chain appears in the sequencing data of a study of blood T cell repertoires in COVID-19. Study overall: PBMCs, B-cell-depleted T cells, or T cells were the source of the cDNA or gDNA that made up the material.

Germline loops: CDR1 LGHDT, CDR2 YNNKEL (reference sequence). The length of the CDR3 is 14 residues. Trimming stripped 4 bases from V and 0 bases from J, with 8 bases between. Authors' methods: Estimation of nucleated cell counts relied on the amplification of reference gene primers. The table came from immunoSEQ multiplex PCR; TCRdb's copy has only in-frame clones and leaves some out. V, J and clone size are those of that table, while D and trimming were read from the DNA. The sample lists around 40,000 clones; 70% to 90% were seen once. This chain connects TRBV3-1 (or the pseudogene TRBV3-2) to TRBJ2-3, with D hard to call. The specimen sequenced was peripheral blood. This sequence originates from a human donor in a cohort sampled during active COVID-19. CDR3 residues: CASSPQVSTDTQYF. Here the CDR3 DNA reads TGTGCCAGCAGCCCCCAGGTCAGCACAGATACGCAGTATTTT.